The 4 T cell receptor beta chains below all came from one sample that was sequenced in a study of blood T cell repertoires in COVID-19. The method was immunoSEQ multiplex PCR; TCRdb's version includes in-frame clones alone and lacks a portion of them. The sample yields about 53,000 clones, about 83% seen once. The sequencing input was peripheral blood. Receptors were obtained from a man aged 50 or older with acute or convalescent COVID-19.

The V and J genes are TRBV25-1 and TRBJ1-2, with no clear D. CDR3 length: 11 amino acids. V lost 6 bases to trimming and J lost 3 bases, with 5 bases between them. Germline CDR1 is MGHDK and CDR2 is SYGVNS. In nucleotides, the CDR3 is TGTGCCAGCAGCACAGACTATGGCTACACCTTC. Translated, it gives CASSTDYGYTF.

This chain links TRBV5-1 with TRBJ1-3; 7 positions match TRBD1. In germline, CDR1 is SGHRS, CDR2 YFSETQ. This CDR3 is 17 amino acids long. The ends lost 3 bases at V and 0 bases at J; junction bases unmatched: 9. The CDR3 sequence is CASSSGDSGNSGNTIYF. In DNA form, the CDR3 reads TGCGCCAGCAGCTCCGGGGACAGTGGCAACTCTGGAAACACCATATATTTT.

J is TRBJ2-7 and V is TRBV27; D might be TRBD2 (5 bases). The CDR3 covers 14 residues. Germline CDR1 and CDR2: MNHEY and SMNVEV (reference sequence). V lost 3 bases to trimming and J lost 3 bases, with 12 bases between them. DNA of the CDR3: TGTGCCAGCAGTTTGGGGAGAGGGATCTACGAGCAGTACTTC. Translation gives CASSLGRGIYEQYF.

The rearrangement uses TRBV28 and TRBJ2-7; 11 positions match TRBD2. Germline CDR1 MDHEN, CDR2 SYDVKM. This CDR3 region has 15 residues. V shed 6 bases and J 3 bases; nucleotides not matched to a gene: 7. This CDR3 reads CASSTGTSGDYEQYF. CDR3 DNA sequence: TGTGCCAGCAGCACCGGGACTAGCGGTGACTACGAGCAGTACTTC.